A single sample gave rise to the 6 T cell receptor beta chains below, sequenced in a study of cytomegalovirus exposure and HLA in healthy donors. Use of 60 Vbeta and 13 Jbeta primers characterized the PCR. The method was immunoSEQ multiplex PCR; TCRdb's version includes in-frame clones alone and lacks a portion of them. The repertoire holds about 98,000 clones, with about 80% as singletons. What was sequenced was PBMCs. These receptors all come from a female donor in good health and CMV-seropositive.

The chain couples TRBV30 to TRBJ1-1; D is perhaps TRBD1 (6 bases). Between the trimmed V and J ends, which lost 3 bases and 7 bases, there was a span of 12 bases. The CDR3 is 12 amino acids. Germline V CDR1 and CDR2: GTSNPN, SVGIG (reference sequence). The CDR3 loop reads CAWSRQAREAFF. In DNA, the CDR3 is TGTGCCTGGAGCAGACAGGCCCGTGAAGCTTTCTTT.

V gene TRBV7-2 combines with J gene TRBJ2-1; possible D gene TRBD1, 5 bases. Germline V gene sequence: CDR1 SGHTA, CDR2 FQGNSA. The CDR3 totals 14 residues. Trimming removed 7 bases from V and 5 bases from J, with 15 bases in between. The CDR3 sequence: CASTQGPVNNEQFF. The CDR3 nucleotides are TGTGCCAGCACCCAGGGTCCGGTAAACAATGAGCAGTTCTTC.

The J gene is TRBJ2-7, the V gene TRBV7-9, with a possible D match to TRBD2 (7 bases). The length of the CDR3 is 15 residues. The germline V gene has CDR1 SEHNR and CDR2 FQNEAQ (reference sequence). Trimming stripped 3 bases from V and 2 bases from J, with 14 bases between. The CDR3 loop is CASSFSRGRPYEQYF. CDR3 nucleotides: TGTGCCAGCAGCTTTTCGCGGGGGCGTCCCTACGAGCAGTACTTC.

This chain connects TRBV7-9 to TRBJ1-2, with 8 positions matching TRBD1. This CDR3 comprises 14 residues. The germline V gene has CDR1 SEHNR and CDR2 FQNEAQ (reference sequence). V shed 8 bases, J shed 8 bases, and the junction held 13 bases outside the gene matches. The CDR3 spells CASFQLIRGPGYTF. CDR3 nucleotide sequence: TGTGCCAGCTTCCAGCTTATCAGGGGGCCCGGCTACACCTTC.

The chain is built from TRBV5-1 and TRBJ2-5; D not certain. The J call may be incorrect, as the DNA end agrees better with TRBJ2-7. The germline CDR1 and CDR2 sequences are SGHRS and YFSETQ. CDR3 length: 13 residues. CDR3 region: CASSLETSFEQYF. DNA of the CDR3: TGCGCCAGCAGCTTGGAGACATCTTTCGAGCAGTACTTC.

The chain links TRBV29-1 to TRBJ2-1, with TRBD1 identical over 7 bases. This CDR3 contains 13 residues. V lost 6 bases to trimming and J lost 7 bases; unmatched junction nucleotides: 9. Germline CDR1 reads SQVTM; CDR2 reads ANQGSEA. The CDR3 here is CSVLGTDENEQFF. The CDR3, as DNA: TGCAGCGTCCTAGGGACAGACGAAAATGAGCAGTTCTTC.